This TCR beta chain appears in the sequencing data of a study of cytomegalovirus exposure and HLA in healthy donors. Notes on the study in general: A later analysis found first-cohort TCR clusters tended to co-occur in the 130 or so validation repertoires. Most TCR sequences were uncommon, yet certain public TCRs appeared in many donors. A list of 150 to 200 TCR beta chains associated with cytomegalovirus was given.

Clones were sequenced by immunoSEQ multiplex PCR, and TCRdb holds only the in-frame ones, with some missing. The repertoire consists of 150,000 to 200,000 clones, with around four fifths occurring once and the leading ten covering 2% to 2.5%. The CDR3 has 15 amino acids. V shed 1 base and J shed 5 bases, with 14 bases lying between them. The germline gives CDR1 SGHTA, CDR2 FQGNSA. The sample holds one count of this clone. The antigen remains undetermined. This clonotype was sampled from a man between 25 and 39 years old in good health and CMV-seropositive. The chain uses TRBV7-2 and TRBJ1-1; tentative D call: TRBD1 (5 bases). The specimen sequenced was PBMCs. Written as DNA, the CDR3 is TGTGCCAGCAGCTTAGACCCGGGGGGGAGTACTGAAGCTTTCTTT. Translation gives CASSLDPGGSTEAFF.